The present entry profiles one T cell receptor (beta chain) with its context. This sample is drawn from a study of blood T cell repertoires in COVID-19. Study context: From the United States, Italy and Spain came samples of acute and convalescent COVID-19. PBMCs, B-cell-depleted T cells, or T cells provided the cDNA or gDNA that made up the material.

Original data processing: The authors estimated nucleated cell counts from reference gene primer amplification. Sequencing used immunoSEQ multiplex PCR; TCRdb keeps in-frame clones, though not all of them. V and J calls and clone size are given by that table; D and trimming were obtained from the DNA. The sample lists 100,000 to 120,000 clones; approximately 85% were seen once. The CDR3 length is 18 residues. Germline V gives CDR1 SGHRS, CDR2 YFSETQ. The V end was cut by 6 bases, the J end by 0 bases, with 19 bases between. The TCR was taken from a human donor in a cohort sampled during active COVID-19. Sequencing used peripheral blood. The rearrangement uses TRBV5-1 and TRBJ2-6; a weak D match, TRBD1 (5 bases). The CDR3 sequence: CASIPDSSTFSGANVLTF. For the CDR3, the DNA is TGCGCCAGCATCCCCGACAGTTCAACTTTCTCTGGGGCCAACGTCCTGACTTTC. The complete variable domain, with remaining parts taken from reference TRBV5-1 and TRBJ2-6, reads KAGVTQTPRYLIKTRGQQVTLSCSPISGHRSVSWYQQTPGQGLQFLFEYFSETQRNKGNFPGRFSGRQFSNSRSEMNVSTLELGDSALYLCASIPDSSTFSGANVLTFGAGSRLTVL.